The clone carrying this T cell receptor beta chain was found once. What it binds is unknown. The V gene end was trimmed by 3 bases and the J gene end by 0 bases; junction bases not matched to a gene: 19. Germline CDR1 is MDHEN and CDR2 is SYDVKM. The CDR3 has 21 amino acids. The data were obtained in a study of OX40 agonist ivuxolimab in advanced cancers. Background on the study: Cohort: more than 75% men, mean age approximately 66, aged about 20 to 90. Participants could have had prior anti-PD-1, anti-PD-L1 or anti-CTLA-4 therapy, and around 40% had some.

TCRdb's copy holds only in-frame clones and misses some; the assay was immunoSEQ multiplex PCR. The sample consists of approximately 58,000 clones, about 82% of them appearing once. Findings and limits, study-wide: Expanded clones were, on average, more numerous in CD8+ T cells than in CD4+.

The receptor's source is an adult with an advanced solid tumor such as melanoma, head and neck, liver or kidney cancer. Here the sequenced sample was CD4+ or CD8+ T cells sorted from blood, taken in a trial of the OX40 agonist ivuxolimab. V and J are TRBV28 and TRBJ1-5; 8 nucleotides align to TRBD1. The CDR3 loop reads CASSFHRPDRALVYSNQPQHF. The CDR3 DNA reads TGTGCCAGCAGTTTCCACCGTCCGGACAGGGCGCTTGTTTATAGCAATCAGCCCCAGCATTTT.